These T cell receptor beta chains were read from a single sample in a study of T cells in tumors after PD-1 blockade. Repertoires were generated with immunoSEQ multiplex PCR, while TCRdb's copy carries only in-frame clones and drops some. The sample has approximately 60,000 clones, approximately 79% seen once. The input for sequencing was PBMCs, taken after anti-PD-1 treatment. The receptor set was obtained from a human donor with basal cell carcinoma. The CDR3 runs from the conserved cysteine through the conserved F or W. The D gene is left open where the match is weak. Clone size, where shown, is once, few, many, or a class for clones that have expanded.

J gene: TRBJ1-1; D gene: .; V gene: TRBV28; clone size: .; CDR3 protein: CASSLGLGGNTEAFF; CDR3 DNA: TGTGCCAGCAGTTTGGGGTTGGGGGGGAACACTGAAGCTTTCTTT
J gene: TRBJ1-4; D gene: .; V gene: TRBV29-1; clone size: .; CDR3 protein: CSVDGSEEKLFF; CDR3 DNA: TGCAGCGTTGACGGGTCGGAAGAAAAACTGTTTTTT
J gene: TRBJ2-1; D gene: .; V gene: TRBV9; clone size: few; CDR3 protein: CASSVGASVSFNEQFF; CDR3 DNA: TGTGCCAGCAGCGTAGGAGCCAGCGTTAGTTTCAATGAGCAGTTCTTC
J gene: TRBJ2-3; D gene: .; V gene: TRBV7-6; clone size: .; CDR3 protein: CASSFGGSTDTQYF; CDR3 DNA: TGTGCCAGCAGCTTCGGGGGTAGCACAGATACGCAGTATTTT
J gene: TRBJ2-1; D gene: TRBD2; V gene: TRBV9; clone size: few; CDR3 protein: CASSSFLAGGDNEQFF; CDR3 DNA: TGTGCCAGCAGCTCCTTCCTAGCGGGGGGGGACAATGAGCAGTTCTTC
J gene: TRBJ2-7; D gene: .; V gene: TRBV9; clone size: .; CDR3 protein: CASSVANGPYEQYF; CDR3 DNA: TGTGCCAGCAGCGTTGCCAACGGACCCTACGAGCAGTACTTC
J gene: TRBJ1-1; D gene: .; V gene: TRBV27; clone size: .; CDR3 protein: CASSLPLTMGNTEAFF; CDR3 DNA: TGTGCCAGCAGTCTCCCACTCACGATGGGGAACACTGAAGCTTTCTTT
J gene: TRBJ1-1; D gene: .; V gene: TRBV5-1; clone size: .; CDR3 protein: CASSGGGQQAFF; CDR3 DNA: TGCGCCAGCAGCGGGGGAGGGCAGCAAGCTTTCTTT
J gene: TRBJ2-3; D gene: .; V gene: TRBV27; clone size: .; CDR3 protein: CASRRRSDPRGPDTQYF; CDR3 DNA: TGTGCCAGCAGACGACGATCAGACCCCCGGGGGCCAGATACGCAGTATTTT
J gene: TRBJ2-5; D gene: .; V gene: TRBV7-7; clone size: .; CDR3 protein: CASSPEGGNQETQYF; CDR3 DNA: TGTGCTAGCAGCCCGGAGGGGGGGAACCAAGAGACCCAGTACTTC
J gene: TRBJ1-1; D gene: .; V gene: TRBV3-1/TRBV3-2; clone size: once; CDR3 protein: CASSRREGVGDTEAFF; CDR3 DNA: TGTGCCAGCAGCCGTAGAGAGGGGGTGGGGGACACTGAAGCTTTCTTT
J gene: TRBJ2-5; D gene: TRBD2; V gene: TRBV2; clone size: few; CDR3 protein: CASRERPLLAETQYF; CDR3 DNA: TGTGCCAGCAGGGAGAGACCGCTACTAGCGGAGACCCAGTACTTC
J gene: TRBJ2-1; D gene: .; V gene: TRBV3-1/TRBV3-2; clone size: .; CDR3 protein: CASSLTGARDNEQFF; CDR3 DNA: TGTGCCAGCAGCCTGACGGGGGCCCGAGACAATGAGCAGTTCTTC
J gene: TRBJ2-3; D gene: TRBD2; V gene: TRBV4-1; clone size: .; CDR3 protein: CASTPRGVAGATSTDTQYF; CDR3 DNA: TGCGCCAGCACCCCCCGGGGAGTAGCGGGGGCAACTAGCACAGATACGCAGTATTTT
J gene: TRBJ2-2; D gene: .; V gene: TRBV19; clone size: .; CDR3 protein: CASSLKVSRGTGELFF; CDR3 DNA: TGTGCCAGTAGTCTCAAAGTCAGCCGTGGGACCGGGGAGCTGTTTTTT
J gene: TRBJ1-1; D gene: TRBD1; V gene: TRBV6-1; clone size: .; CDR3 protein: CASSEPGQGSLGAFF; CDR3 DNA: TGTGCCAGCAGTGAGCCGGGACAGGGGAGTTTGGGAGCTTTCTTT
J gene: TRBJ1-3; D gene: .; V gene: TRBV6-5; clone size: .; CDR3 protein: CASSRLGSGNTIYF; CDR3 DNA: TGTGCCAGCAGTCGGTTAGGCTCTGGAAACACCATATATTTT
J gene: TRBJ1-2; D gene: .; V gene: TRBV2; clone size: .; CDR3 protein: CASQGRASGYGYTF; CDR3 DNA: TGTGCCAGCCAGGGACGGGCCTCCGGCTATGGCTACACCTTC
J gene: TRBJ2-1; D gene: .; V gene: TRBV28; clone size: once; CDR3 protein: CASSSLRERYNEQFF; CDR3 DNA: TGTGCCAGCAGTTCCCTCAGGGAGAGGTACAATGAGCAGTTCTTC
J gene: TRBJ1-1; D gene: .; V gene: TRBV28; clone size: .; CDR3 protein: CASSYGTEAFF; CDR3 DNA: TGTGCCAGCAGTTATGGTACTGAAGCTTTCTTT
J gene: TRBJ2-3; D gene: .; V gene: TRBV2; clone size: .; CDR3 protein: CATQLGGSTDTQYF; CDR3 DNA: TGTGCCACTCAACTGGGGGGAAGCACAGATACGCAGTATTTT
J gene: TRBJ2-3; D gene: TRBD2; V gene: TRBV27; clone size: .; CDR3 protein: CASSWSGGINTDTQYF; CDR3 DNA: TGTGCCAGCAGTTGGTCCGGGGGGATAAACACAGATACGCAGTATTTT
J gene: TRBJ2-2; D gene: .; V gene: TRBV2; clone size: .; CDR3 protein: CASSVLMGGELFF; CDR3 DNA: TGTGCCAGCAGTGTTCTAATGGGCGGGGAGCTGTTTTTT
J gene: TRBJ2-7; D gene: TRBD2; V gene: TRBV5-1; clone size: .; CDR3 protein: CASSLRGLAREQYF; CDR3 DNA: TGCGCCAGCAGCTTGCGTGGACTAGCTAGGGAGCAGTACTTC
J gene: TRBJ2-1; D gene: TRBD1; V gene: TRBV10-2; clone size: .; CDR3 protein: CATGQGNNEQFF; CDR3 DNA: TGCGCCACGGGACAGGGCAACAATGAGCAGTTCTTC
J gene: TRBJ2-5; D gene: .; V gene: TRBV30; clone size: many; CDR3 protein: CAWSSQGTQYF; CDR3 DNA: TGTGCCTGGAGTTCTCAAGGGACCCAGTACTTC
J gene: TRBJ2-7; D gene: TRBD1; V gene: TRBV6-5; clone size: .; CDR3 protein: CASRPRTGLSYEQYF; CDR3 DNA: TGTGCCAGCAGACCTAGGACAGGGCTCTCCTACGAGCAGTACTTC
J gene: TRBJ1-1; D gene: .; V gene: TRBV12-3/TRBV12-4; clone size: .; CDR3 protein: CASRRQENTEAFF; CDR3 DNA: TGTGCCAGCAGGCGACAGGAGAACACTGAAGCTTTCTTT
J gene: TRBJ1-2; D gene: .; V gene: TRBV6-5; clone size: .; CDR3 protein: CASSQTFTNYGYTF; CDR3 DNA: TGTGCCAGCAGTCAGACCTTCACTAACTATGGCTACACCTTC
J gene: TRBJ2-3; D gene: TRBD1; V gene: TRBV15; clone size: .; CDR3 protein: CATSRVGRTGADTQYF; CDR3 DNA: TGTGCCACCAGCAGAGTTGGGAGGACAGGGGCAGATACGCAGTATTTT
J gene: TRBJ1-2; D gene: TRBD1; V gene: TRBV2; clone size: few; CDR3 protein: CASRTPGGGGLGYTF; CDR3 DNA: TGTGCCAGCCGGACCCCGGGGGGAGGGGGCCTTGGCTACACCTTC
J gene: TRBJ2-2; D gene: TRBD1; V gene: TRBV10-3; clone size: .; CDR3 protein: CAISPALGQGPTGELFF; CDR3 DNA: TGTGCCATCAGTCCGGCCCTCGGACAGGGACCGACCGGGGAGCTGTTTTTT
J gene: TRBJ1-6; D gene: .; V gene: TRBV4-1; clone size: .; CDR3 protein: CASSQERLNSPLHF; CDR3 DNA: TGCGCCAGCAGCCAAGAGAGGCTTAATTCACCCCTCCACTTT
J gene: TRBJ1-2; D gene: TRBD1; V gene: TRBV5-5; clone size: .; CDR3 protein: CASSLVTGVYGYTF; CDR3 DNA: TGTGCCAGCAGCTTGGTTACAGGGGTATATGGCTACACCTTC
J gene: TRBJ1-1; D gene: .; V gene: TRBV12-3/TRBV12-4; clone size: few; CDR3 protein: CASEDGNTEAFF; CDR3 DNA: TGTGCCAGCGAAGACGGAAACACTGAAGCTTTCTTT
J gene: TRBJ2-1; D gene: .; V gene: TRBV19; clone size: .; CDR3 protein: CASIPDKSYNEQFF; CDR3 DNA: TGTGCCAGTATCCCAGACAAGTCCTACAATGAGCAGTTCTTC
J gene: TRBJ1-5; D gene: .; V gene: TRBV11-1; clone size: few; CDR3 protein: CASSLDSNQPQHF; CDR3 DNA: TGTGCCAGCAGCTTGGACAGCAATCAGCCCCAGCATTTT
J gene: TRBJ2-7; D gene: .; V gene: TRBV5-3; clone size: .; CDR3 protein: CARSLKQGSTYEQYF; CDR3 DNA: TGTGCCAGAAGCTTGAAACAGGGCTCCACCTACGAGCAGTACTTC
J gene: TRBJ2-7; D gene: .; V gene: TRBV19; clone size: .; CDR3 protein: CASSIGSGSEQYF; CDR3 DNA: TGTGCCAGTAGTATTGGATCAGGGTCCGAGCAGTACTTC
J gene: TRBJ1-2; D gene: TRBD1; V gene: TRBV5-4; clone size: .; CDR3 protein: CASSLPGQNYGYTF; CDR3 DNA: TGTGCCAGCAGCTTGCCGGGACAGAACTATGGCTACACCTTC
J gene: TRBJ2-7; D gene: .; V gene: TRBV18; clone size: .; CDR3 protein: CASSREMGPYEQYF; CDR3 DNA: TGTGCCAGCTCAAGGGAGATGGGCCCCTACGAGCAGTACTTC
J gene: TRBJ1-6; D gene: TRBD1; V gene: TRBV18; clone size: once; CDR3 protein: CASSEGTGGYNSPLHF; CDR3 DNA: TGTGCCAGCTCGGAGGGGACAGGGGGCTATAATTCACCCCTCCACTTT
J gene: TRBJ2-3; D gene: TRBD2; V gene: TRBV5-1; clone size: few; CDR3 protein: CASSLGLAGVTDTQYF; CDR3 DNA: TGCGCCAGCAGCTTGGGGCTAGCGGGGGTAACAGATACGCAGTATTTT
J gene: TRBJ2-2; D gene: TRBD1; V gene: TRBV19; clone size: few; CDR3 protein: CASSSRTGNTGELFF; CDR3 DNA: TGTGCCAGTAGTTCCCGGACAGGGAACACCGGGGAGCTGTTTTTT
J gene: TRBJ2-3; D gene: .; V gene: TRBV30; clone size: .; CDR3 protein: CAWSVDSTDTQYF; CDR3 DNA: TGTGCCTGGAGTGTAGACAGCACAGATACGCAGTATTTT
J gene: TRBJ1-3; D gene: .; V gene: TRBV12-3/TRBV12-4; clone size: .; CDR3 protein: CASTPSLGNTIYF; CDR3 DNA: TGTGCCAGCACTCCCAGTCTAGGAAACACCATATATTTT
J gene: TRBJ2-3; D gene: .; V gene: TRBV5-1; clone size: .; CDR3 protein: CASSPWGTDTQYF; CDR3 DNA: TGCGCCAGCAGCCCTTGGGGCACAGATACGCAGTATTTT
J gene: TRBJ2-5; D gene: TRBD1; V gene: TRBV5-5; clone size: few; CDR3 protein: CASSGLEGQGETQYF; CDR3 DNA: TGTGCCAGCAGCGGGCTCGAAGGACAGGGGGAGACCCAGTACTTC
J gene: TRBJ2-7; D gene: TRBD1; V gene: TRBV6-1; clone size: medium-sized; CDR3 protein: CASSEGDSSYEQYF; CDR3 DNA: TGTGCCAGCAGTGAAGGGGACAGCTCCTACGAGCAGTACTTC
J gene: TRBJ1-1; D gene: .; V gene: TRBV10-2; clone size: .; CDR3 protein: CASRDMSTEAFF; CDR3 DNA: TGCGCCAGCAGGGATATGAGCACTGAAGCTTTCTTT
J gene: TRBJ2-2; D gene: .; V gene: TRBV4-1; clone size: .; CDR3 protein: CASSPRAGWAGELFF; CDR3 DNA: TGCGCCAGCAGCCCCCGAGCCGGGTGGGCCGGGGAGCTGTTTTTT
J gene: TRBJ1-5; D gene: .; V gene: TRBV10-3; clone size: .; CDR3 protein: CAISVGSNQPQHF; CDR3 DNA: TGTGCCATCAGTGTAGGCAGCAATCAGCCCCAGCATTTT
J gene: TRBJ2-4; D gene: .; V gene: TRBV5-6; clone size: .; CDR3 protein: CASSGTGRKNIQYF; CDR3 DNA: TGTGCCAGCAGCGGAACAGGGCGGAAAAACATTCAGTACTTC
J gene: TRBJ2-1; D gene: TRBD1; V gene: TRBV19; clone size: .; CDR3 protein: CASRVTGQAYQNEQFF; CDR3 DNA: TGTGCCAGCCGCGTGACGGGACAGGCCTACCAGAATGAGCAGTTCTTC
J gene: TRBJ2-2; D gene: .; V gene: TRBV6-6; clone size: .; CDR3 protein: CASSYPSTGELFF; CDR3 DNA: TGTGCCAGCAGTTACCCGAGCACCGGGGAGCTGTTTTTT
J gene: TRBJ2-1; D gene: TRBD1; V gene: TRBV4-2; clone size: .; CDR3 protein: CASRGDRGYNEQFF; CDR3 DNA: TGTGCCAGCAGGGGGGACAGGGGTTACAATGAGCAGTTCTTC
J gene: TRBJ1-2; D gene: TRBD1; V gene: TRBV29-1; clone size: .; CDR3 protein: CSVDRQGYGYTF; CDR3 DNA: TGCAGCGTGGATAGACAGGGGTATGGCTACACCTTC
J gene: TRBJ1-1; D gene: .; V gene: TRBV2; clone size: .; CDR3 protein: CASSDGMVGEAFF; CDR3 DNA: TGTGCCAGCAGTGATGGAATGGTCGGTGAAGCTTTCTTT